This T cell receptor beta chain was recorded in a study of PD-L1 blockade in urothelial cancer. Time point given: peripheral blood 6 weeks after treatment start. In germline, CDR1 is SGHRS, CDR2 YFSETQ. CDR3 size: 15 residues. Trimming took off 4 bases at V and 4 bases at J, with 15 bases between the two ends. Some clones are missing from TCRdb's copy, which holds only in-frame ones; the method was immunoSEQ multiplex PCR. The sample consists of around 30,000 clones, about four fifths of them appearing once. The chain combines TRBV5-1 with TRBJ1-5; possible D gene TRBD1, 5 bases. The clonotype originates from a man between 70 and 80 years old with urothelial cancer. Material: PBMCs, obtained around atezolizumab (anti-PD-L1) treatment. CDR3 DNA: TGCGCCAGCAGCCCTGACCCCGGGGGAAATCAGCCCCAGCATTTT. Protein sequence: CASSPDPGGNQPQHF.